These 5 T cell receptor beta chains were all obtained from the same sample, sequenced in a study of T cells in narcolepsy. Sequencing used immunoSEQ multiplex PCR; TCRdb keeps in-frame clones, though not all of them. The table records about 31,000 clones, roughly 78% of them present only once. Input material: CD45RA- memory CD4+ T cells from PBMCs. Receptors originate from a human donor with narcolepsy.

V and J are TRBV29-1 and TRBJ2-5; 9 bases line up with TRBD1. The CDR3 contains 13 residues. J gave up 5 bases and V 4 bases, and 5 bases lay outside the gene matches. CDR1 and CDR2 from the germline V gene are SQVTM and ANQGSEA. CDR3 DNA: TGCAGCGTTGTACAGGGGGCGCGGGAGACCCAGTACTTC. Translated: CSVVQGARETQYF.

The chain carries TRBV6-5 and TRBJ1-5; possible D gene TRBD1, 5 bases. V lost 5 bases and J 3 bases, leaving 8 bases between the germline ends. The germline V gene has CDR1 MNHEY and CDR2 SVGAGI. The CDR3 has 13 amino acids. The CDR3 is CASSRGINQPQHF. The CDR3 region has the DNA TGTGCCAGCAGTCGGGGCATCAATCAGCCCCAGCATTTT.

This clone is medium-sized (0.01 to 0.1%) by share. The chain recombines TRBV5-8 with TRBJ2-3; possibly TRBD2 for D (6 bases). V was shortened by 0 bases and J by 6 bases, with 17 bases between the two germline ends. The CDR3 extends over 16 amino acids. The germline V gene encodes CDR1 SGHTS and CDR2 YDEGEE. The CDR3 coding sequence is TGTGCCAGCAGCTTGGAGTCCGTGCGGGGTTTGGATACGCAGTATTTT. Its protein product is CASSLESVRGLDTQYF.

By frequency in the sample, this clone is medium-sized. This chain links TRBV30 with TRBJ1-1; D not certain. Trimming left V 0 bases short and J 7 bases short, with 6 bases between. The CDR3 has 11 residues. Germline V gene sequence: CDR1 GTSNPN, CDR2 SVGIG (reference sequence). The CDR3 here is CAWSVKGEAFF. In DNA, the CDR3 is TGTGCCTGGAGTGTAAAGGGTGAAGCTTTCTTT.

The CDR3 loop reads CASSVSGTAYNEQFF. DNA for the CDR3: TGTGCCAGCAGCGTTTCCGGGACAGCCTACAATGAGCAGTTCTTC. The chain uses TRBV9 and TRBJ2-1; 7 bases are shared with TRBD1. CDR1 and CDR2 (germline): SGDLS, YYNGEE. The CDR3 spans 15 residues. V was clipped by 2 bases and J by 2 bases; unmatched bases: 4.